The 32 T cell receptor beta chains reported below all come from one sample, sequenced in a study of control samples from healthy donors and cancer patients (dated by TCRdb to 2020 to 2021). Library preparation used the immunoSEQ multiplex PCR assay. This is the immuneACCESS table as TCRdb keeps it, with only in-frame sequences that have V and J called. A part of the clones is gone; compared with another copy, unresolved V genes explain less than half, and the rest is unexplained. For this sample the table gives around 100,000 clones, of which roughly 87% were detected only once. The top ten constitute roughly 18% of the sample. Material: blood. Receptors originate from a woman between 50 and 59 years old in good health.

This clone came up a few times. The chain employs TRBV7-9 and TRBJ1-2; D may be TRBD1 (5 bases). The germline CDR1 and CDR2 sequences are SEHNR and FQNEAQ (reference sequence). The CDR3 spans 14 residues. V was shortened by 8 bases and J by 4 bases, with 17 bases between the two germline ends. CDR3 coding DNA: TGTGCCAGCGAGACCAGGGCGCTCCCCTATGGCTACACCTTC. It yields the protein CASETRALPYGYTF.

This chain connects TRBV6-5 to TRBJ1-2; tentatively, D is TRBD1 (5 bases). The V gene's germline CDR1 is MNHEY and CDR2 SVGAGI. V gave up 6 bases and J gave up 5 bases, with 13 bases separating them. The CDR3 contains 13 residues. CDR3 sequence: CASSLGVRYGYTF. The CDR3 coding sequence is TGTGCCAGCAGCCTGGGGGTGAGATATGGCTACACCTTC.

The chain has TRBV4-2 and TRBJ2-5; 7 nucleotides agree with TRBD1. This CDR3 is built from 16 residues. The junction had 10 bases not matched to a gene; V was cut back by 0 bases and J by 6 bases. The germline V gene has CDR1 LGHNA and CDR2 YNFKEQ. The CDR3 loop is CASSQEARQGGQTQYF. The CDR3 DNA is TGTGCCAGCAGCCAAGAGGCGAGACAGGGTGGGCAGACCCAGTACTTC.

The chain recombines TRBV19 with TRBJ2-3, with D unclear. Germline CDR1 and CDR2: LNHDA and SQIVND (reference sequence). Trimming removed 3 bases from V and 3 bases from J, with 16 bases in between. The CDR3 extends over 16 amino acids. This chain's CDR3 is CASSIVFLGRTDTQYF. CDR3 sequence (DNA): TGTGCCAGTAGTATTGTTTTTTTAGGGCGAACAGATACGCAGTATTTT.

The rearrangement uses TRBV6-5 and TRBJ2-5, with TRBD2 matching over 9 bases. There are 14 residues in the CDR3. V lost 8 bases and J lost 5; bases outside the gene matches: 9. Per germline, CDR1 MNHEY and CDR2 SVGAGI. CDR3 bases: TGTGCCAGCGCTAGCGGGGTGGGTAAGGAGACCCAGTACTTC. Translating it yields CASASGVGKETQYF.

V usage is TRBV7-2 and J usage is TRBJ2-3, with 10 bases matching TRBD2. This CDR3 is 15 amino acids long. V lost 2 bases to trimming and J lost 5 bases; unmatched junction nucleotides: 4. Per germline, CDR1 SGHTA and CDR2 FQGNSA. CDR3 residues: CASSLRGLAVDTQYF. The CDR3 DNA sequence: TGTGCCAGCAGCTTACGCGGACTAGCGGTAGATACGCAGTATTTT.

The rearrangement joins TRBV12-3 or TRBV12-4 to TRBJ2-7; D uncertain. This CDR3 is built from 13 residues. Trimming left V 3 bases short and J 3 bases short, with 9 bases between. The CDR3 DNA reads TGTGCCAGCAGTTTCGCCCTAAACTACGAGCAGTACGTC. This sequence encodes CASSFALNYEQYV.

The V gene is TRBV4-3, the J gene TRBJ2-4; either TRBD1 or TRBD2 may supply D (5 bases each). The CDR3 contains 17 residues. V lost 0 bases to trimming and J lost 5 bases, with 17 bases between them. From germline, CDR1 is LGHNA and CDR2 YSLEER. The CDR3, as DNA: TGCGCCAGCAGCCAAGATCAAGGGGACCATGGTGAAAACATTCAGTACTTC. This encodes CASSQDQGDHGENIQYF.

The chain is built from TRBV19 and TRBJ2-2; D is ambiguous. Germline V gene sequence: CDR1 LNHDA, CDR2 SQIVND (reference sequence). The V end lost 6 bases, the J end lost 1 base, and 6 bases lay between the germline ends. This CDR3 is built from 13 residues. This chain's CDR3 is CASRTLNTGELFF. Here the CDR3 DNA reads TGTGCCAGTAGAACACTGAACACCGGGGAGCTGTTTTTT.

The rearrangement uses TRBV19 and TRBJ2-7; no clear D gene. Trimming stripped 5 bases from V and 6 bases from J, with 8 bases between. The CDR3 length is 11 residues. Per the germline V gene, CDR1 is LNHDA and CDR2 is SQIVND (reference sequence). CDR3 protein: CASSFSGEQYF. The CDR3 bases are TGTGCCAGTAGTTTCAGTGGCGAGCAGTACTTC.

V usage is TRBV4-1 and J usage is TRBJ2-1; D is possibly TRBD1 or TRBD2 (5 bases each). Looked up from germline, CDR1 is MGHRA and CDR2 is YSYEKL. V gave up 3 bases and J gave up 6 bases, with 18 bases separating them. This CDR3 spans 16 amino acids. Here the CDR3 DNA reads TGCGCCAGCAGCCAGACGATCCTTCGGGGACCCAATGAGCAGTTCTTC. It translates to CASSQTILRGPNEQFF.

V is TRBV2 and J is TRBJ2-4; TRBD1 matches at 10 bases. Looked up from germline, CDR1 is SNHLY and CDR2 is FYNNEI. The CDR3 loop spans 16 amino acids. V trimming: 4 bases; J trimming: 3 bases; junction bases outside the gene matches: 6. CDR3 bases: TGTGCCAGCAGTGCGGGCGGACAGGGGGTCAAAAACATTCAGTACTTC. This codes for CASSAGGQGVKNIQYF.

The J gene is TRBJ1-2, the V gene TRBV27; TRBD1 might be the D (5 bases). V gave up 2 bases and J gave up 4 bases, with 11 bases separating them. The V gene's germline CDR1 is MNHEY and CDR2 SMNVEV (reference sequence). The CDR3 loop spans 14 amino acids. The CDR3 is CASSLTGVGYGYTF. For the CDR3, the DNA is TGTGCCAGCAGTTTAACGGGGGTTGGCTATGGCTACACCTTC.

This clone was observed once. The CDR3 nucleotides are TGTGCCAGTAGTCCAGTAGTGAACACTGAAGCTTTCTTT. This encodes CASSPVVNTEAFF. The rearrangement joins TRBV19 to TRBJ1-1, with D unclear. This CDR3 has 13 amino acids. Trimming pared 5 bases from V and 0 bases from J, leaving 7 bases between. Germline assignment: CDR1 LNHDA and CDR2 SQIVND (reference sequence).

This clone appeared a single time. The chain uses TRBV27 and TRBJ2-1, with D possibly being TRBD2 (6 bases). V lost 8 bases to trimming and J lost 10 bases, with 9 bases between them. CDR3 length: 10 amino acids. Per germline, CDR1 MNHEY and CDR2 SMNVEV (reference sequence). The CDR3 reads CASGRPEQFF. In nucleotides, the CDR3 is TGTGCCAGCGGGAGGCCGGAGCAGTTCTTC.

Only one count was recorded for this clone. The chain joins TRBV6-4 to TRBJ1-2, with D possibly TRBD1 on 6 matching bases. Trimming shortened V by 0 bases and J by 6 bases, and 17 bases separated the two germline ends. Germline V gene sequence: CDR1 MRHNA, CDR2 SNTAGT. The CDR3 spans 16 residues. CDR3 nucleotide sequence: TGTGCCAGCAGTGACTCGACGTCAGGGGATAGGAATGGCTACACCTTC. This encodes CASSDSTSGDRNGYTF.

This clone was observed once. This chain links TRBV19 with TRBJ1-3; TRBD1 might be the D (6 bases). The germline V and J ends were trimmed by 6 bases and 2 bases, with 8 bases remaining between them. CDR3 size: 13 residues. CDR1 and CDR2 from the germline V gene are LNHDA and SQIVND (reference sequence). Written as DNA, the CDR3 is TGTGCCAGTAGCGGGACACCTGGAAACACCATATATTTT. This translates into CASSGTPGNTIYF.

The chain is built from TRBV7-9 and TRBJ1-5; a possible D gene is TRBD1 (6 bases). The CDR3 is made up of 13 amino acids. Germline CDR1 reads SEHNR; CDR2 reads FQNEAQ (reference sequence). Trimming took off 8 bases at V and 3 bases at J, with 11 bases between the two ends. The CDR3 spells CASDGGPNQPQHF. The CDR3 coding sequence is TGTGCCAGCGATGGGGGGCCCAATCAGCCCCAGCATTTT.

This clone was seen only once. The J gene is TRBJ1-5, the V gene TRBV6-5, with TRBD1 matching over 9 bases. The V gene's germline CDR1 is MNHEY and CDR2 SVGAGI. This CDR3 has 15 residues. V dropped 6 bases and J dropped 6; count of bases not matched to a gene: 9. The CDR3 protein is CASRSTGGGGQPQHF. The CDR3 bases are TGTGCCAGCAGGTCTACAGGGGGCGGAGGTCAGCCCCAGCATTTT.

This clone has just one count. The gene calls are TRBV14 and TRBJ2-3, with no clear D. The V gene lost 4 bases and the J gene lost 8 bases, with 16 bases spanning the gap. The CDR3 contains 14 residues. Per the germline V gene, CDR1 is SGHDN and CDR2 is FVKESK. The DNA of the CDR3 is TGTGCCAGCAGCCTATCGGGTTCTTCCAGTACGCAGTATTTT. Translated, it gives CASSLSGSSSTQYF.

The CDR3 nucleotides read TGTGCCAGCAGCGTAGGTGCGGGGAACACTGAAGCTTTCTTT. Its translation: CASSVGAGNTEAFF. V gene TRBV9 combines with J gene TRBJ1-1; D is unresolved. Trimming removed 0 bases at V and 1 base at J, with 7 bases between. This CDR3 comprises 14 residues. CDR1 is SGDLS and CDR2 is YYNGEE in the germline V gene.

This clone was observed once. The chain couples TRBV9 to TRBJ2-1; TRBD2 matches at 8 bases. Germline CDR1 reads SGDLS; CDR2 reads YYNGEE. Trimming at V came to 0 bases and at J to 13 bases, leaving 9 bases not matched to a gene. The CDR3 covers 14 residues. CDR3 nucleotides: TGTGCCAGCAGCGTAGTCCCAGCGGGAGTAGACCAGTTCTTC. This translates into CASSVVPAGVDQFF.

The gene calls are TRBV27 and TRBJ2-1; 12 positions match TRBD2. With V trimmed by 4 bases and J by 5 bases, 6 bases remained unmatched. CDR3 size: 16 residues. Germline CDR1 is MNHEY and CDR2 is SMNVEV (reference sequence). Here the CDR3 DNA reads TGTGCCAGCAGTTCGACTAGCGGGAGTCATAACAATGAGCAGTTCTTC. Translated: CASSSTSGSHNNEQFF.

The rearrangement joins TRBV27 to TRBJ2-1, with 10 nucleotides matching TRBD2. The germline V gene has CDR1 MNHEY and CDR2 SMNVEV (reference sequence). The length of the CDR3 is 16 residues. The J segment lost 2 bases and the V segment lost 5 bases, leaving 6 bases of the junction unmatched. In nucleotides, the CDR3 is TGTGCCAGCAGTCTTCAAGCGGGAGGGACCTACAATGAGCAGTTCTTC. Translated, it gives CASSLQAGGTYNEQFF.

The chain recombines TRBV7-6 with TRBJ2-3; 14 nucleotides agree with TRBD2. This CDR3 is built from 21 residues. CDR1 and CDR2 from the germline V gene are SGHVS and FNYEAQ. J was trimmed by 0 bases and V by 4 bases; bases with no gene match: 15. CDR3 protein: CASSSKKLTSGGAPSTDTQYF. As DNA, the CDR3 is TGTGCCAGCAGCTCAAAAAAACTGACTAGCGGGGGGGCCCCTAGCACAGATACGCAGTATTTT.

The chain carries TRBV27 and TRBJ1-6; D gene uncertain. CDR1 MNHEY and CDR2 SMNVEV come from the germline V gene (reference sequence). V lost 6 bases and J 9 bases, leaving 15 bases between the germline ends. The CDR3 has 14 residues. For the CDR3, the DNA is TGTGCCAGCAGGTTAGGGAGGGCGGTTTCACCCCTCCACTTT. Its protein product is CASRLGRAVSPLHF.

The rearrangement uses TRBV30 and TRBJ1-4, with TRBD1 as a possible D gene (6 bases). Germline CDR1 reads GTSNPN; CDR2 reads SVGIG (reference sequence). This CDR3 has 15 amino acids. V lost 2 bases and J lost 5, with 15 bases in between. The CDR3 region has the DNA TGTGCCTGGAGTCCGAAACAGGGTTCGAATGAAAAACTGTTTTTT. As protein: CAWSPKQGSNEKLFF. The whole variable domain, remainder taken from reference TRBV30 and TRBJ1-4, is SQTIHQWPATLVQPVGSPLSLECTVEGTSNPNLYWYRQAAGRGLQLLFYSVGIGQISSEVPQNLSASRPQDRQFILSSKKLLLSDSGFYLCAWSPKQGSNEKLFFGSGTQLSVL.

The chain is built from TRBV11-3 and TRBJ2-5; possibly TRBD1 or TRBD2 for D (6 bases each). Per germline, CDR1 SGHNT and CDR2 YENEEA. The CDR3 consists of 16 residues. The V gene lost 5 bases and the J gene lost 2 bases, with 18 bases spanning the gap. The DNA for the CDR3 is TGTGCCAGCAGCGAGGGGGGATTAAGGGGGCAAGAGACCCAGTACTTC. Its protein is CASSEGGLRGQETQYF.

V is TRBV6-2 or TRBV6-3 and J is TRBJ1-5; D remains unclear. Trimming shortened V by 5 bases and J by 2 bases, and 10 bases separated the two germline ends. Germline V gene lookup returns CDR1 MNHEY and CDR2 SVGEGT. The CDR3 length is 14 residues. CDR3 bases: TGTGCCAGCAGTGAGACCCTCGGCAATCAGCCCCAGCATTTT. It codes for CASSETLGNQPQHF.

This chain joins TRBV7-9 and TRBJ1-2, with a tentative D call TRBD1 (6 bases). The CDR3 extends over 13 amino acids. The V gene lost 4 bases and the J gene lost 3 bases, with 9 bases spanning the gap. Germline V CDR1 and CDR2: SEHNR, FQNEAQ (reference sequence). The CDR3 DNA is TGTGCCAGCAGCTGGCGACAGGACTATGGCTACACCTTC. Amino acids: CASSWRQDYGYTF.

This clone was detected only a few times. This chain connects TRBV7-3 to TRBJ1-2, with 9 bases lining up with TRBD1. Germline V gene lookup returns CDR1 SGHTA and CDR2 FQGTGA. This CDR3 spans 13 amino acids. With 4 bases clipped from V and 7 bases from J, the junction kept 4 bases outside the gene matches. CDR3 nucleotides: TGTGCCAGCAGCTCACAGGGGGCCGGTGGCTACACCTTC. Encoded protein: CASSSQGAGGYTF.

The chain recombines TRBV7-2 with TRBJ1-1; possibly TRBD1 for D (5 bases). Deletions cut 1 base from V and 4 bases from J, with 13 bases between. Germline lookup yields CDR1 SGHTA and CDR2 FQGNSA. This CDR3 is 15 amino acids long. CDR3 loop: CASSLERGKSTEAFF. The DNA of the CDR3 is TGTGCCAGCAGCTTAGAGAGGGGTAAGAGCACTGAAGCTTTCTTT.